The rows below give T cell receptor beta chains drawn from one sample of a study of T cells in Graves' hyperthyroidism and ophthalmopathy. TCRdb re-analysed the multiplex PCR reads in MiXCR, keeping a single row per CDR3 protein. This sample carries a few hundred thousand distinct CDR3 sequences, 15% to 18% of them seen once, and the ten largest clones take roughly 7.3%. Sequencing was done on a sample of blood. The receptor set was obtained from a woman aged 25 to 39 with Graves' hyperthyroidism. The CDR3 runs from the conserved cysteine through the conserved F or W. Each record gives: clone size, J gene, V gene, D gene, CDR3 protein, CDR3 DNA. A D gene is named only where the DNA matches it firmly. Part of the rows lack a size; the others show once, few, many or a class for expanded clones.

size: many
J: TRBJ2-7
V: TRBV10-3
D: NA
CDR3: CAIRLAGEQYF
DNA: TGTGCCATCAGACTAGCTGGCGAGCAGTACTTC

size: NA
J: TRBJ1-3
V: TRBV11-2
D: NA
CDR3: CASSLGRGRSGNTIYF
DNA: TGTGCCAGCAGCTTAGGCAGGGGCCGCTCTGGAAACACCATATATTTT

size: few
J: TRBJ2-5
V: TRBV5-4
D: NA
CDR3: CASSLFPAGETQYF
DNA: TGTGCCAGCAGCTTGTTCCCAGCGGGAGAGACCCAGTACTTC

size: NA
J: TRBJ2-1
V: TRBV30
D: NA
CDR3: CAWSEYGSSYNEQFF
DNA: TGTGCCTGGAGTGAATACGGGAGCTCCTACAATGAGCAGTTCTTC

size: many
J: TRBJ1-2
V: TRBV7-2
D: NA
CDR3: CASGSNLYRNYGYTF
DNA: TGTGCCAGCGGTTCGAACCTATATCGAAACTATGGCTACACCTTC

size: few
J: TRBJ2-2
V: TRBV27
D: NA
CDR3: CASSPTLTGELFF
DNA: TGTGCCAGCAGCCCCACCTTGACCGGGGAGCTGTTTTTT

size: NA
J: TRBJ1-5
V: TRBV5-5
D: NA
CDR3: CASSLGGIYNQPQHF
DNA: TGTGCCAGCAGCTTGGGGGGGATTTACAATCAGCCCCAGCATTTT

size: many
J: TRBJ1-1
V: TRBV7-3
D: NA
CDR3: CASSLTRGGEAFF
DNA: TGTGCCAGCAGCTTAACCCGGGGAGGTGAAGCTTTCTTT

size: NA
J: TRBJ2-3
V: TRBV29-1
D: TRBD2
CDR3: CSVRAGTSGTDTQYF
DNA: TGCAGCGTACGAGCCGGGACTAGCGGCACAGATACGCAGTATTTT

size: few
J: TRBJ2-7
V: TRBV14
D: NA
CDR3: CASSQVIEQYF
DNA: TGTGCCAGCAGCCAAGTGATAGAGCAGTACTTC

size: few
J: TRBJ1-5
V: TRBV6-1
D: TRBD1
CDR3: CASSHLTGGWGNQPQHF
DNA: TGTGCCAGCAGTCACCTTACAGGGGGCTGGGGCAATCAGCCCCAGCATTTT

size: many
J: TRBJ2-1
V: TRBV11-2
D: NA
CDR3: CASSLLPDSYNEQFF
DNA: TGTGCCAGCAGCTTATTACCGGATTCCTACAATGAGCAGTTCTTC

size: many
J: TRBJ1-4
V: TRBV27
D: NA
CDR3: CASSPHRTEFNEKLFF
DNA: TGTGCCAGCAGTCCACATAGAACGGAATTCAATGAAAAACTGTTTTTT

size: few
J: TRBJ2-2
V: TRBV2
D: NA
CDR3: CASSPQGARMSGELFF
DNA: TGTGCCAGCAGTCCCCAAGGGGCTCGAATGTCCGGGGAGCTGTTTTTT

size: many
J: TRBJ2-5
V: TRBV20-1
D: TRBD2
CDR3: CSARDLLAGGKETQYF
DNA: TGCAGTGCTAGAGATTTGTTAGCGGGAGGCAAAGAGACCCAGTACTTC

size: NA
J: TRBJ2-3
V: TRBV19
D: TRBD2
CDR3: CASSLGTSGKAQYF
DNA: TGTGCCAGTAGTCTAGGGACTAGCGGGAAAGCGCAGTATTTT

size: NA
J: TRBJ2-1
V: TRBV7-6
D: TRBD2
CDR3: CASSPIAGYKVNEQFF
DNA: TGTGCCAGCAGTCCTATAGCGGGTTACAAGGTCAATGAGCAGTTCTTC

size: many
J: TRBJ2-1
V: TRBV6-1
D: TRBD2
CDR3: CASRRLAALYNEQFF
DNA: TGTGCCAGCAGAAGACTAGCGGCCTTATACAATGAGCAGTTCTTC

size: many
J: TRBJ2-3
V: TRBV20-1
D: TRBD2
CDR3: CSARLGGSSTDTQYF
DNA: TGCAGTGCTAGATTAGGCGGGAGTAGCACAGATACGCAGTATTTT

size: many
J: TRBJ2-7
V: TRBV6-1
D: TRBD2
CDR3: CASSRTWTSGSYEQYF
DNA: TGTGCCAGCAGTAGAACATGGACTAGCGGGAGCTACGAGCAGTACTTC

size: many
J: TRBJ2-1
V: TRBV11-2
D: TRBD2
CDR3: CASSSRWGAGANNEQFF
DNA: TGTGCCAGCAGCTCTCGTTGGGGAGCGGGAGCTAATAATGAGCAGTTCTTC

size: many
J: TRBJ2-2
V: TRBV19
D: NA
CDR3: CASSTSRPGELFF
DNA: TGTGCCAGTAGTACCTCTCGACCCGGGGAGCTGTTTTTT

size: many
J: TRBJ2-1
V: TRBV7-2
D: TRBD2
CDR3: CASTPTFRGRAGEQFF
DNA: TGTGCCAGCACCCCTACCTTTCGCGGGAGGGCCGGTGAGCAGTTCTTC

size: NA
J: TRBJ2-1
V: TRBV24-1
D: NA
CDR3: CATSDLGSEQFF
DNA: TGTGCCACCAGTGATTTGGGCAGTGAGCAGTTCTTC

size: many
J: TRBJ2-1
V: TRBV7-2
D: TRBD2
CDR3: CASSGAGTSYEQFF
DNA: TGTGCCAGCAGCGGAGCCGGGACTAGCTATGAGCAGTTCTTC

size: many
J: TRBJ2-1
V: TRBV5-1
D: NA
CDR3: CASSPFDSLNEQFF
DNA: TGCGCCAGCAGCCCCTTTGACAGTCTGAATGAGCAGTTCTTC

size: NA
J: TRBJ1-5
V: TRBV19
D: NA
CDR3: CASRPSGRNQPQHF
DNA: TGTGCCAGTAGGCCCTCAGGGCGCAATCAGCCCCAGCATTTT

size: few
J: TRBJ2-7
V: TRBV18
D: TRBD1
CDR3: CASSPGTGNGEQYF
DNA: TGTGCCAGCTCACCGGGGACAGGGAACGGTGAGCAGTACTTC

size: many
J: TRBJ2-5
V: TRBV20-1
D: NA
CDR3: CSARSHGGHGQETQYF
DNA: TGCAGTGCTAGAAGTCATGGGGGGCATGGACAAGAGACCCAGTACTTC

size: NA
J: TRBJ1-5
V: TRBV19
D: NA
CDR3: CASSSPPGQDNQPQHF
DNA: TGTGCCAGTAGTAGCCCCCCAGGCCAAGACAATCAGCCCCAGCATTTT

size: NA
J: TRBJ2-1
V: TRBV7-9
D: TRBD2
CDR3: CASSASGAREQFF
DNA: TGTGCCAGCAGTGCTAGCGGGGCAAGGGAGCAGTTCTTC

size: NA
J: TRBJ2-1
V: TRBV27
D: NA
CDR3: CASSLYGGVVPEQFF
DNA: TGTGCCAGCAGCTTATACGGAGGCGTTGTGCCGGAGCAGTTCTTC

size: many
J: TRBJ1-1
V: TRBV30
D: NA
CDR3: CAWGGDSATEAFF
DNA: TGTGCCTGGGGAGGGGATTCGGCCACTGAAGCTTTCTTT

size: many
J: TRBJ1-4
V: TRBV7-2
D: NA
CDR3: CASSSDWGADEKLFF
DNA: TGTGCCAGCAGCTCCGACTGGGGCGCGGATGAAAAACTGTTTTTT

size: many
J: TRBJ1-1
V: TRBV20-1
D: NA
CDR3: CSARPDATEAFF
DNA: TGCAGTGCTAGGCCGGACGCCACTGAAGCTTTCTTT

size: NA
J: TRBJ1-5
V: TRBV20-1
D: TRBD1
CDR3: CSARNKDRPGNQPQHF
DNA: TGCAGTGCTAGAAACAAGGACAGGCCAGGCAATCAGCCCCAGCATTTT